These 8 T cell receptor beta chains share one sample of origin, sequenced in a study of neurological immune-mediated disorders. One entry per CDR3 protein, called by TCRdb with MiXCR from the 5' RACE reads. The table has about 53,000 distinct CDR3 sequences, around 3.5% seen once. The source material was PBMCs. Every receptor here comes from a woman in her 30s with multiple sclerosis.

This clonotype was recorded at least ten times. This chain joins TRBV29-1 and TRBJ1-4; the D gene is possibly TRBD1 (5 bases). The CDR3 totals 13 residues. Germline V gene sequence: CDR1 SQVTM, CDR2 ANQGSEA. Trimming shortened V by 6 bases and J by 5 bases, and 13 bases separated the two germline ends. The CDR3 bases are TGCAGCGTGGACTCCGGGGGGAATGAAAAACTGTTTTTT. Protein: CSVDSGGNEKLFF.

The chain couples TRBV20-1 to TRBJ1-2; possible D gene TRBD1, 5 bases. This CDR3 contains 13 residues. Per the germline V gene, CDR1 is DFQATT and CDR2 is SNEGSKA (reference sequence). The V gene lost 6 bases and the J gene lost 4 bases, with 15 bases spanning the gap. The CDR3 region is CSADLTATYGYTF. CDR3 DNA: TGCAGTGCCGACCTGACAGCAACCTATGGCTACACCTTC.

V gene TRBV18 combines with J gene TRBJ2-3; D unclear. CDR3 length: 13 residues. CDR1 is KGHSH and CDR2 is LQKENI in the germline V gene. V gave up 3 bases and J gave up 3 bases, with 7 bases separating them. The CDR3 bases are TGTGCCAGCTCACCGGTGTGGACAGATACGCAGTATTTT. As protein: CASSPVWTDTQYF.

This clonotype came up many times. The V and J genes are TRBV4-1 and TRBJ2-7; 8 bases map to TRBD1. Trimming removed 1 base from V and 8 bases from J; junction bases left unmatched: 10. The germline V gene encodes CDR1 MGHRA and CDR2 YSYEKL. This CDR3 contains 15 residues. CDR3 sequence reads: CASSQGTDRVYQQYF. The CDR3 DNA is TGCGCCAGCAGCCAAGGGACGGACAGGGTGTATCAGCAGTACTTC.

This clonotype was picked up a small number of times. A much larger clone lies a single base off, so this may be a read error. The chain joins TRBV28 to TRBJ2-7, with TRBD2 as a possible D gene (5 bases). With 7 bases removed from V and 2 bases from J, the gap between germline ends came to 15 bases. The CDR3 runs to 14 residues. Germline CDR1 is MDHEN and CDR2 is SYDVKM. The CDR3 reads CASTKTRGAYEQYF. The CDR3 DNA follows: TGTGCCAGCACCAAAACTAGAGGTGCCTACGAGCAGTACTTC.

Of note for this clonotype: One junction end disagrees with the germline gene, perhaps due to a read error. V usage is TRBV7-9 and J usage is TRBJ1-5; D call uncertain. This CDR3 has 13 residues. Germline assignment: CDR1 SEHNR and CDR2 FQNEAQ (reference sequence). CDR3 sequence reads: CASSQEGNQPQNF. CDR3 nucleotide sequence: TGTGCCAGCAGCCAGGAGGGCAATCAGCCCCAGAATTTT.

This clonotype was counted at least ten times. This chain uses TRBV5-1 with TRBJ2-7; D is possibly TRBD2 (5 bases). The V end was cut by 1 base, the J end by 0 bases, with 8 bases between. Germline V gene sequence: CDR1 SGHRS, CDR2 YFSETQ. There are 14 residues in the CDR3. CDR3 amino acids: CASSLMGSSYEQYF. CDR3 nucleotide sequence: TGCGCCAGCAGCTTGATGGGGAGCTCCTACGAGCAGTACTTC.

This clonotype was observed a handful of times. CDR3 nucleotides: TGCGCCAGCAGCTCCGGGACGGATTTCTACGAGCAGTACTTC. Its protein is CASSSGTDFYEQYF. The chain is built from TRBV5-1 and TRBJ2-7; possibly TRBD1 or TRBD2 for D (5 bases each). The CDR3 extends over 14 amino acids. Germline V CDR1 and CDR2: SGHRS, YFSETQ. V shed 3 bases and J shed 3 bases, with 13 bases lying between them.